This T cell receptor beta chain was obtained from a study of response to subunit inactivated influenza vaccine. Study outcomes and limitations: Each seasonal influenza vaccination recruits few new T cells, the authors suggested.

One entry per CDR3 protein results from TCRdb running MiXCR on the RT-PCR reads. Of approximately 290,000 distinct CDR3 sequences in the sample, roughly 22% are singletons; the top ten hold 10% to 13%. The germline CDR1 and CDR2 sequences are MDHEN and SYDVKM. CDR3 length equals 15 residues. The V segment lost 6 bases and the J segment 4 bases; nucleotides outside the gene matches: 11. Turning to this clonotype: The target antigen is unknown.

The chain couples TRBV28 to TRBJ1-2, with 7 bases matching TRBD1. The sequenced sample was PBMCs from blood, obtained 21 months after vaccination. The sequence derives from a man aged 50 to 75 who received an inactivated influenza vaccine. CDR3 DNA sequence: TGTGCCAGCAGCCGACAGGGCTACCTCGGCTATGGCTACACCTTC. As protein: CASSRQGYLGYGYTF.